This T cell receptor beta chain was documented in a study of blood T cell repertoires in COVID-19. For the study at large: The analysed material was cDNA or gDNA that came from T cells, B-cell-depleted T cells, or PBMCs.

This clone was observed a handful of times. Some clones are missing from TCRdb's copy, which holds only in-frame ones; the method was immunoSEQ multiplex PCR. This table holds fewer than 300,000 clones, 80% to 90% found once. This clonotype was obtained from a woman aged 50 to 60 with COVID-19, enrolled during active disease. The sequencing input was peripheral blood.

The CDR3 bases are TGTGCCAGCAGCTCTAGACGGAACTCCCAAACCGGGGAGCTGTTTTTT. This gives the protein CASSSRRNSQTGELFF. J is TRBJ2-2 and V is TRBV5-6, with D unclear. With 3 bases removed from V and 5 bases from J, the gap between germline ends came to 17 bases. Germline-derived CDR1 and CDR2 are SGHDT and YYEEEE. The CDR3 covers 16 residues.